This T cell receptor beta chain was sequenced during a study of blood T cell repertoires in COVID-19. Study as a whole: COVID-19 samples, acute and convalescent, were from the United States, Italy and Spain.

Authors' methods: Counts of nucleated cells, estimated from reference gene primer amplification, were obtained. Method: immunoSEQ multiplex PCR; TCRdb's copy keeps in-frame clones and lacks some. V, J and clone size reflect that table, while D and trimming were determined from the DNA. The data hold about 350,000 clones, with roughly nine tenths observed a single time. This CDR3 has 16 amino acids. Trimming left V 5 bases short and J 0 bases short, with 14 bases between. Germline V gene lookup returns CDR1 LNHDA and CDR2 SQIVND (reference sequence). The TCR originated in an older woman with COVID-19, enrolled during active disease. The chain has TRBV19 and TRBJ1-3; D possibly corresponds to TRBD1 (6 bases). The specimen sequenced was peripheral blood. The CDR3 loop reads CASSPWTENSGNTIYF. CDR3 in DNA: TGTGCCAGTAGTCCCTGGACAGAGAACTCTGGAAACACCATATATTTT.